The 23 T cell receptor beta chains below all came from one sample that was sequenced in a study of T cells in Graves' hyperthyroidism and ophthalmopathy. Authors of the study amplified TCR beta CDR3 regions from RNA transcripts. First-round RT-PCR with HTBI primers amplified the TCR CDR3 region. TCRdb fed the multiplex PCR reads into MiXCR, producing one record per CDR3 protein. The sample lists fewer than 650,000 distinct CDR3 sequences, 14% seen once, with about 15% in the top ten. The sequenced sample was blood. Receptor source: a woman aged 40 to 49 with Graves' hyperthyroidism.

This clonotype has at least ten counts. V is TRBV28 and J is TRBJ2-1, with 13 bases fitting TRBD2. Germline loops: CDR1 MDHEN, CDR2 SYDVKM. Trimming at V came to 6 bases and at J to 8 bases, leaving 7 bases not matched to a gene. The CDR3 is made up of 15 amino acids. The DNA for the CDR3 is TGTGCCAGCAGCCTCACTAGCGGGAGGGCATATGAGCAGTTCTTC. Translation: CASSLTSGRAYEQFF.

The CDR3 bases are TGCAGTGCTAGAGGGGACACCTCTAGCAATCAGCCCCAGCATTTT. This translates into CSARGDTSSNQPQHF. The chain is built from TRBV20-1 and TRBJ1-5; possible D gene TRBD1, 6 bases. The germline gives CDR1 DFQATT, CDR2 SNEGSKA (reference sequence). With 1 base removed from V and 0 bases from J, the gap between germline ends came to 10 bases. The CDR3 length is 15 residues.

Only a few counts were recorded for this clonotype. This chain connects TRBV20-1 to TRBJ2-3; D perhaps matches TRBD2 (5 bases). The V gene's germline CDR1 is DFQATT and CDR2 SNEGSKA (reference sequence). The CDR3 sequence is 13 residues long. Trimming took off 5 bases at V and 4 bases at J, with 13 bases between the two ends. CDR3 amino acids: CSARLGSSDTQYF. The CDR3 nucleotides are TGCAGTGCTCGCCTTGGGAGTTCAGATACGCAGTATTTT.

This rearrangement joins TRBV27 to TRBJ2-7; 10 nucleotides agree with TRBD1. V gave up 8 bases and J gave up 7 bases; unmatched junction bases: 14. This CDR3 contains 15 residues. CDR1 is MNHEY, CDR2 SMNVEV, per germline (reference sequence). In DNA, the CDR3 is TGTGCCAGCTCAAATAGGGGGACAGGGGCTCAAGAGCAGTACTTC. Its protein product is CASSNRGTGAQEQYF.

There are a few counts of this clonotype. The gene calls are TRBV15 and TRBJ2-4, with D perhaps assigned TRBD1 or TRBD2 (5 bases each). Per germline, CDR1 LNHNV and CDR2 YYDKDF (reference sequence). V dropped 0 bases and J dropped 1 base, with 10 bases sitting between them. The CDR3 totals 16 residues. CDR3 in DNA: TGTGCCACCAGCAGAGATCGAGGGGACGCCAAAAACATTCAGTACTTC. Translated: CATSRDRGDAKNIQYF.

This clonotype has only a few counts. The rearrangement joins TRBV20-1 to TRBJ1-6; perhaps TRBD1 as D (6 bases). The CDR3 loop spans 12 amino acids. Germline V gives CDR1 DFQATT, CDR2 SNEGSKA (reference sequence). V was pared by 3 bases and J by 10 bases, with 10 bases between. CDR3: CSASRQESPLHF. CDR3 coding DNA: TGCAGTGCTAGCCGACAGGAATCACCCCTCCACTTT.

The table lists this clonotype with many counts. The J gene is TRBJ1-2, the V gene TRBV30; perhaps TRBD1 as D (6 bases). V lost 3 bases to trimming and J lost 2 bases, with 16 bases between them. Germline V lookup: CDR1 GTSNPN, CDR2 SVGIG (reference sequence). This CDR3 is 15 amino acids long. The CDR3 loop reads CAWSIGQHRNYGYTF. The DNA of the CDR3 is TGTGCCTGGAGCATCGGACAGCACAGGAACTATGGCTACACCTTC. Variable domain in full (rest from reference TRBV30 and TRBJ1-2): SQTIHQWPATLVQPVGSPLSLECTVEGTSNPNLYWYRQAAGRGLQLLFYSVGIGQISSEVPQNLSASRPQDRQFILSSKKLLLSDSGFYLCAWSIGQHRNYGYTFGSGTRLTVV.

This clonotype was seen ten or more times. The rearrangement links TRBV2 to TRBJ1-2; the D gene is possibly TRBD1 (6 bases). The CDR3 length is 15 residues. CDR1 is SNHLY, CDR2 FYNNEI, per germline. Trimming stripped 6 bases from V and 4 bases from J, with 18 bases between. The CDR3 region has the DNA TGTGCCAGCAGGCCCGGGACACACGGATCCTATGGCTACACCTTC. Protein sequence: CASRPGTHGSYGYTF.

This clonotype has at least ten counts. The chain joins TRBV28 to TRBJ1-4, with a tentative D call TRBD1 (6 bases). Germline V gene lookup returns CDR1 MDHEN and CDR2 SYDVKM. With 3 bases removed from V and 8 bases from J, the gap between germline ends came to 10 bases. The CDR3 runs 13 residues. The CDR3 DNA reads as TGTGCCAGCAGTTTTGGGGGCGGCGAAAAACTGTTTTTT. Its protein product is CASSFGGGEKLFF.

This clonotype was observed a handful of times. A junction boundary mismatches the germline segment, possibly from a read error. The chain combines TRBV18 with TRBJ2-7, with D possibly TRBD1 on 5 matching bases. Germline V gene data show CDR1 as KGHSH and CDR2 as LQKENI. This CDR3 is 16 amino acids long. CDR3: CASSPPLSRTQYEQHF. CDR3 DNA sequence: TGTGCCAGCTCACCACCCCTTTCGAGGACACAATACGAGCAGCACTTC.

This clonotype has a count of ten or more. The chain couples TRBV7-3 to TRBJ2-7; 7 bases are a match to TRBD1. Per germline, CDR1 SGHTA and CDR2 FQGTGA. This CDR3 is 13 amino acids long. After removal of 4 bases from V and 4 bases from J, the junction contained 4 bases not matched to a gene. CDR3 coding DNA: TGTGCCAGCAGCTCGTCAGGGGGTTACGAGCAGTACTTC. It encodes CASSSSGGYEQYF.

The J gene is TRBJ2-2, the V gene TRBV9, with TRBD2 identical over 14 bases. J gave up 2 bases and V 3 bases, and 15 bases lay outside the gene matches. The CDR3 has 21 residues. CDR1 is SGDLS and CDR2 is YYNGEE in the germline V gene. The CDR3 DNA is TGTGCCAGCAGCGGATTTTTTTCGACTAGCGGGAGGGCCGCCAACACCGGGGAGCTGTTTTTT. Amino acids: CASSGFFSTSGRAANTGELFF. Supplemented by reference TRBV9 and TRBJ2-2, the full variable domain reads DSGVTQTPKHLITATGQRVTLRCSPRSGDLSVYWYQQSLDQGLQFLIQYYNGEERAKGNILERFSAQQFPDLHSELNLSSLELGDSALYFCASSGFFSTSGRAANTGELFFGEGSRLTVL.

This clonotype showed up many times. The V and J genes are TRBV6-1 and TRBJ2-1, with D unresolved. V dropped 4 bases and J dropped 3 bases, with 10 bases sitting between them. The CDR3 runs to 14 residues. Germline values: CDR1 MNHNS, CDR2 SASEGT. CDR3 sequence: CASSVNGGYNEQFF. The CDR3 DNA reads TGTGCCAGCAGTGTGAACGGCGGCTACAATGAGCAGTTCTTC.

This clonotype has ten or more counts. This chain connects TRBV20-1 to TRBJ2-1; D not certain. V was cut by 7 bases and J by 4 bases, with 14 bases left in between. CDR1 is DFQATT, CDR2 SNEGSKA, per germline (reference sequence). The CDR3 is 13 residues long. CDR3 DNA sequence: TGCAGTGTGGAGATGGGTTTATACAATGAGCAGTTCTTC. It yields the protein CSVEMGLYNEQFF.

In its sample, this clonotype was seen a few times. The chain has TRBV20-1 and TRBJ1-1; D may be TRBD1 (6 bases). CDR3 length: 13 residues. Germline values: CDR1 DFQATT, CDR2 SNEGSKA (reference sequence). The V end lost 5 bases, the J end lost 3 bases, and 13 bases lay between the germline ends. In DNA form, the CDR3 reads TGCAGTGCTGACAACAGGGCGGACACTGAAGCTTTCTTT. Translation gives CSADNRADTEAFF.

The chain is built from TRBV19 and TRBJ1-2, with TRBD1 as a possible D gene (5 bases). Germline V lookup: CDR1 LNHDA, CDR2 SQIVND (reference sequence). The V gene lost 4 bases and the J gene lost 8 bases, with 20 bases spanning the gap. The CDR3 is 15 amino acids. CDR3 nucleotides: TGTGCCAGTAGTACCCCGGGACTGGGCCTGGGAGGCTACACCTTC. Its translation is CASSTPGLGLGGYTF.

The table lists this clonotype with a count of one. The genes are TRBV5-1 and TRBJ2-3; D assignment may be TRBD1 or TRBD2 (5 bases each). Trimming removed 0 bases from V and 3 bases from J, with 14 bases in between. This CDR3 spans 16 amino acids. Germline CDR1 SGHRS, CDR2 YFSETQ. CDR3 in DNA: TGCGCCAGCAGCTTGGCGGGGCTAGCAAGGACAGATACGCAGTATTTT. The encoded protein is CASSLAGLARTDTQYF. Drawing the rest from reference TRBV5-1 and TRBJ2-3, the complete variable domain is KAGVTQTPRYLIKTRGQQVTLSCSPISGHRSVSWYQQTPGQGLQFLFEYFSETQRNKGNFPGRFSGRQFSNSRSEMNVSTLELGDSALYLCASSLAGLARTDTQYFGPGTRLTVL.

Points on this clonotype: A single base separates this from a much larger clone, so it may be a read error. The chain has TRBV12-3 or TRBV12-4 and TRBJ2-7, with 8 positions matching TRBD1. V trimming: 3 bases; J trimming: 7 bases; junction bases outside the gene matches: 8. CDR3 length: 14 residues. The CDR3, as DNA: TGTGCCAGCAGTTTGGGACAGGCGGCGGGTGAGCAGTACTTC. Protein: CASSLGQAAGEQYF.

The V gene is TRBV5-1, the J gene TRBJ2-5; 14 bases match TRBD2. Trimming cost V 4 bases and J 1 base; bases outside gene matches: 6. This CDR3 comprises 17 residues. Germline assignment: CDR1 SGHRS and CDR2 YFSETQ. CDR3 coding DNA: TGCGCCAGCAGCCTGGGACTAGCGGGAGTGTCCCAAGAGACCCAGTACTTC. Encoded protein: CASSLGLAGVSQETQYF.

The V and J genes are TRBV7-9 and TRBJ2-1, with D unclear. CDR1 is SEHNR, CDR2 FQNEAQ, per germline (reference sequence). CDR3 length equals 15 residues. Trimming cost V 6 bases and J 2 bases, with 14 bases left between them. CDR3 in DNA: TGTGCCAGCAGTCAGAGGCCAGTCACCTACAATGAGCAGTTCTTC. This translates into CASSQRPVTYNEQFF.

This clonotype was found many times. V gene TRBV28 combines with J gene TRBJ2-1; D is unresolved. The CDR3 consists of 17 residues. Deletions cut 6 bases from V and 0 bases from J, with 18 bases between. Germline assignment: CDR1 MDHEN and CDR2 SYDVKM. CDR3 sequence reads: CASSPDITSSSYNEQFF. The CDR3 DNA follows: TGTGCCAGCAGCCCCGACATAACGTCGAGCTCCTACAATGAGCAGTTCTTC. The full variable domain, rest sourced from reference TRBV28 and TRBJ2-1, is DVKVTQSSRYLVKRTGEKVFLECVQDMDHENMFWYRQDPGLGLRLIYFSYDVKMKEKGDIPEGYSVSREKKERFSLILESASTNQTSMYLCASSPDITSSSYNEQFFGPGTRLTVL.

This clonotype was counted a few times. The rearrangement uses TRBV10-3 and TRBJ1-5, with 10 bases matching TRBD1. The germline V gene has CDR1 ENHRY and CDR2 SYGVKD. With V trimmed by 0 bases and J by 7 bases, 3 bases remained unmatched. The CDR3 runs to 15 residues. The CDR3 sequence is CAISESGTGVQPQHF. CDR3 nucleotide sequence: TGTGCCATCAGTGAGTCCGGGACAGGGGTCCAGCCCCAGCATTTT.

This clonotype was seen at least ten times. The gene calls are TRBV5-8 and TRBJ2-4; 8 positions match TRBD2. The CDR3 covers 16 residues. Trimming at V came to 4 bases and at J to 3 bases, leaving 9 bases not matched to a gene. CDR1 is SGHTS and CDR2 is YDEGEE in the germline V gene. In nucleotides, the CDR3 is TGTGCCAGCAGCATAAAGACCGGGACTAGCAAAAACATTCAGTACTTC. Its translation is CASSIKTGTSKNIQYF.